Each of the 14 T cell receptor beta chains below was sequenced from the same sample in a study of T cells in Graves' hyperthyroidism and ophthalmopathy. There were TCR beta CDR3 regions amplified from RNA transcripts. Initially, a first-round RT-PCR of the TCR CDR3 employed the HTBI primer set. TCRdb reprocessed the multiplex PCR reads with MiXCR, giving one entry per CDR3 protein. This sample has about 590,000 distinct CDR3 sequences, with 15% to 18% found just once. The sequenced material came from blood. Receptors were obtained from a woman younger than 45 with Graves' hyperthyroidism.

The rearrangement links TRBV7-3 to TRBJ2-5, with 9 bases identical to TRBD2. Germline values: CDR1 SGHTA, CDR2 FQGTGA. This CDR3 has 13 amino acids. The V segment lost 5 bases and the J segment 5 bases; nucleotides outside the gene matches: 3. The CDR3 loop is CASSRGLAETQYF. CDR3 nucleotides: TGTGCCAGCAGCAGAGGACTAGCGGAGACCCAGTACTTC.

This clonotype showed up many times. The gene calls are TRBV27 and TRBJ2-2; 7 bases align to TRBD1. The CDR3 contains 16 residues. Per the germline V gene, CDR1 is MNHEY and CDR2 is SMNVEV (reference sequence). V trimming: 7 bases; J trimming: 2 bases; junction bases outside the gene matches: 10. The CDR3 coding sequence is TGTGCCAGCACCTTTGGTGGGACAGAAAACACCGGGGAGCTGTTTTTT. It translates to CASTFGGTENTGELFF.

This rearrangement joins TRBV3-1 to TRBJ1-6, with a possible D match to TRBD1 (6 bases). Deletions cut 1 base from V and 6 bases from J, with 19 bases between. Germline CDR1 reads LGHDT; CDR2 reads YNNKEL (reference sequence). CDR3 length: 18 residues. This CDR3 reads CASSQVAGAWGSNSPLHF. As DNA, the CDR3 is TGTGCCAGCAGCCAAGTGGCAGGGGCATGGGGTAGTAATTCACCCCTCCACTTT.

This clonotype has at least ten counts. The chain has TRBV2 and TRBJ2-2; maybe TRBD2 (6 bases). CDR1 and CDR2 (germline): SNHLY, FYNNEI. CDR3 length: 15 amino acids. V shed 4 bases and J shed 1 base, with 10 bases lying between them. In DNA, the CDR3 is TGTGCCAGCAGTGTGGTAGCGGTGAACACCGGGGAGCTGTTTTTT. It codes for CASSVVAVNTGELFF.

The rearrangement joins TRBV30 to TRBJ2-7, with TRBD2 identical over 12 bases. Germline CDR1 GTSNPN, CDR2 SVGIG (reference sequence). The V and J ends lost 1 base and 0 bases, in that order; junction bases with no gene match: 10. The CDR3 extends over 18 amino acids. The CDR3 DNA reads as TGTGCCTGGAGTGAGACCCCGGGACTAGCGGGCGTCTCCTACGAGCAGTACTTC. Amino acids: CAWSETPGLAGVSYEQYF.

The rearrangement links TRBV30 to TRBJ1-3; possible D gene TRBD1, 6 bases. V lost 4 bases and J 4 bases, leaving 14 bases between the germline ends. Germline-derived CDR1 and CDR2 are GTSNPN and SVGIG (reference sequence). The CDR3 covers 14 residues. CDR3 in amino acids: CAWNPGGQGNTIYF. CDR3 DNA: TGTGCCTGGAATCCCGGGGGGCAAGGAAACACCATATATTTT.

Regarding this clonotype: A read error may explain this, as a much larger clone is one base away. The V and J genes are TRBV7-2 and TRBJ2-2, with D possibly matching TRBD2 (5 bases). V lost 5 bases to trimming and J lost 0 bases, with 13 bases between them. CDR1 SGHTA and CDR2 FQGNSA come from the germline V gene. CDR3 length: 16 residues. Written as DNA, the CDR3 is TGTGCCAGCAGCACCGTAGCGAGAGCGAACACCGGGGAGCTGTTTTTT. Translation: CASSTVARANTGELFF.

This clonotype was detected many times. The gene calls are TRBV2 and TRBJ2-3; 14 positions match TRBD2. The CDR3 is made up of 15 amino acids. The V gene end was trimmed by 6 bases and the J gene end by 5 bases; junction bases not matched to a gene: 4. Germline CDR1 SNHLY, CDR2 FYNNEI. The CDR3 loop is CASSVGLAGVDTQYF. The CDR3 bases are TGTGCCAGCAGCGTGGGACTAGCGGGAGTAGATACGCAGTATTTT.

Turning to this clonotype: A clone one base away is much larger, so this may be a read error. V usage is TRBV3-1 and J usage is TRBJ2-7; D is perhaps TRBD2 (6 bases). The germline V gene has CDR1 LGHDT and CDR2 YNNKEL (reference sequence). The length of the CDR3 is 13 residues. Written as DNA, the CDR3 is TGTGCCGGCAGCCAAGCGCGGGGCTACGAGCAGTACTTC. Translation gives CAGSQARGYEQYF.

This clonotype was detected many times. This chain joins TRBV5-1 and TRBJ1-4; D might be TRBD1 (5 bases). Trimming took 0 bases from V and 8 from J, leaving 14 bases between them. Germline V gene data show CDR1 as SGHRS and CDR2 as YFSETQ. The CDR3 extends over 15 amino acids. The CDR3 coding sequence is TGCGCCAGCAGCTTGGGCGGGACGGCGGCCGAAAAACTGTTTTTT. It codes for CASSLGGTAAEKLFF.

This clonotype was recorded at least ten times. This chain uses TRBV10-3 with TRBJ2-1; 13 bases are a match to TRBD2. CDR1 ENHRY and CDR2 SYGVKD come from the germline V gene. The CDR3 totals 16 residues. J lost 8 bases, V lost 2 bases, and 6 bases had no gene match. The CDR3 loop is CAISEPGLAGTYEQFF. In DNA, the CDR3 is TGTGCCATCAGTGAGCCGGGACTAGCGGGAACCTATGAGCAGTTCTTC.

This clonotype was seen at least ten times. V is TRBV2 and J is TRBJ1-1; D unresolved. The CDR3 runs to 13 residues. Germline CDR1 reads SNHLY; CDR2 reads FYNNEI. With 7 bases removed from V and 0 bases from J, the gap between germline ends came to 9 bases. The CDR3: CASIGVVNTEAFF. In DNA, the CDR3 is TGTGCCAGCATCGGGGTTGTGAACACTGAAGCTTTCTTT.

The gene calls are TRBV20-1 and TRBJ1-2; D remains ambiguous. The CDR3 is 12 amino acids. Per germline, CDR1 DFQATT and CDR2 SNEGSKA (reference sequence). With 3 bases removed from V and 5 bases from J, the gap between germline ends came to 10 bases. This chain's CDR3 is CSARGAGYGYTF. CDR3 in DNA: TGCAGTGCTAGGGGCGCGGGTTATGGCTACACCTTC.

The chain joins TRBV7-9 to TRBJ1-5; perhaps TRBD1 as D (5 bases). V dropped 6 bases and J dropped 1 base, with 19 bases sitting between them. Germline V gives CDR1 SEHNR, CDR2 FQNEAQ (reference sequence). The CDR3 consists of 17 residues. The CDR3 sequence is CASSFDLGTESNQPQHF. For the CDR3, the DNA is TGTGCCAGCAGTTTCGATCTCGGGACGGAAAGCAATCAGCCCCAGCATTTT.